This TCR beta chain was obtained from a study of CD8 T cells in Susac syndrome. The V end was cut by 4 bases, the J end by 1 base, with 21 bases between. Looked up from germline, CDR1 is SGHNT and CDR2 is YYREEE (reference sequence). The CDR3 has 17 amino acids. The RNA, about 0.45 to 1 ug, was put through reverse transcription using random hexamers. TCRdb processed the immunoSEQ multiplex PCR reads anew with MiXCR; each CDR3 protein has one entry. The sample yields about 160,000 distinct CDR3 sequences, just under 95% seen once. The receptor was derived from a human donor in good health. What was sequenced was CD4+ T cells from PBMCs. The chain employs TRBV5-4 and TRBJ2-7; TRBD1 is a possible D gene (5 bases). Here the CDR3 DNA reads TGTGCCAGCAGCCCCTTTACAGGCCTTGCAAAGTCCTACGAGCAGTACTTC. Its translation: CASSPFTGLAKSYEQYF.